A single sample is the source of the 30 T cell receptor beta chains below, sequenced in a study of response to subunit inactivated influenza vaccine. TCRdb independently ran MiXCR on the RT-PCR reads; one entry per CDR3 protein. The sample yields hundreds of thousands of distinct CDR3 sequences, approximately 14% seen once. The source material was PBMCs from blood, sampled 12 days after vaccination. The receptors shown here come from a man aged 50 or older who received an inactivated influenza vaccine.

This clonotype was counted a few times. V usage is TRBV6-1 and J usage is TRBJ2-1, with TRBD1 identical over 10 bases. Germline V gene lookup returns CDR1 MNHNS and CDR2 SASEGT. The CDR3 loop spans 17 amino acids. J lost 1 base, V lost 6 bases, and 9 bases had no gene match. The CDR3 spells CASRTTPGQGSYNEQFF. In DNA form, the CDR3 reads TGTGCCAGCAGAACCACGCCGGGACAGGGGTCCTACAATGAGCAGTTCTTC.

CDR3 bases: TGTGCCAGCAGCCACGGCCAGGGGAAGGGTCTAGAAGACCAGTACTTC. Translated: CASSHGQGKGLEDQYF. The chain has TRBV21-1 and TRBJ2-5; TRBD1, the table's D call, was not compared with the DNA. TRBV21-1 is a listed pseudogene. This CDR3 spans 16 amino acids.

The chain combines TRBV6-1 with TRBJ1-5, with 10 bases identical to TRBD1. J lost 5 bases, V lost 8 bases, and 6 bases had no gene match. The CDR3 is made up of 14 amino acids. Germline assignment: CDR1 MNHNS and CDR2 SASEGT. The CDR3 spells CASGRDRGDQPQHF. In DNA, the CDR3 is TGTGCCAGCGGGCGGGACAGGGGCGATCAGCCCCAGCATTTT.

Many counts were recorded for this clonotype. This CDR3 reads CASSLAWGGGYTF. The CDR3 bases are TGTGCCAGCAGCTTAGCATGGGGTGGCGGCTACACCTTC. This chain links TRBV7-9 with TRBJ1-2; D remains unclear. Germline lookup yields CDR1 SEHNR and CDR2 FQNEAQ (reference sequence). V was shortened by 0 bases and J by 8 bases, with 10 bases between the two germline ends. The CDR3 sequence is 13 residues long.

V and J are TRBV7-9 and TRBJ2-1; weak D call: TRBD2 (6 bases). The CDR3 extends over 15 amino acids. Trimming removed 1 base at V and 4 bases at J, with 11 bases between. Per germline, CDR1 SEHNR and CDR2 FQNEAQ (reference sequence). CDR3 amino acids: CASSLVNSGYNEQFF. The CDR3 bases are TGTGCCAGCAGCTTAGTGAATAGCGGTTACAATGAGCAGTTCTTC.

This clonotype has only a few counts. This chain uses TRBV5-1 with TRBJ2-7; D perhaps matches TRBD1 (5 bases). CDR1 is SGHRS, CDR2 YFSETQ, per germline. The CDR3 covers 13 residues. Trimming took off 7 bases at V and 3 bases at J, with 14 bases between the two ends. In DNA, the CDR3 is TGCGCCAGCTCGGACACAATGAACTACGAGCAGTACTTC. It specifies CASSDTMNYEQYF.

The sample holds a few counts of this clonotype. The chain combines TRBV7-9 with TRBJ2-1; 13 nucleotides align to TRBD2. Germline lookup yields CDR1 SEHNR and CDR2 FQNEAQ (reference sequence). After removal of 8 bases from V and 8 bases from J, the junction contained 6 bases not matched to a gene. This CDR3 region has 14 residues. The CDR3 is CASSRTSGSDEQFF. The CDR3 coding sequence is TGTGCCAGCTCCAGGACTAGCGGGAGCGATGAGCAGTTCTTC. The full variable domain, completed using reference TRBV7-9 and TRBJ2-1, is DTGVSQNPRHKITKRGQNVTFRCDPISEHNRLYWYRQTLGQGPEFLTYFQNEAQLEKSRLLSDRFSAERPKGSFSTLEIQRTEQGDSAMYLCASSRTSGSDEQFFGPGTRLTVL.

This clonotype was seen more than once but under ten times. The genes are TRBV7-8 and TRBJ2-1; 14 positions match TRBD2. The CDR3 has 18 amino acids. Germline lookup yields CDR1 SGHVS and CDR2 FQNEAQ. V gave up 1 base and J gave up 8 bases; unmatched junction bases: 10. CDR3 amino acids: CASSLVGTSGSSGDEQFF. CDR3 coding DNA: TGTGCCAGCAGCTTAGTGGGGACTAGCGGGAGTTCCGGGGATGAGCAGTTCTTC.

The gene calls are TRBV15 and TRBJ2-7; D is unresolved. The CDR3 loop spans 15 amino acids. Germline CDR1 reads LNHNV; CDR2 reads YYDKDF (reference sequence). V was trimmed by 0 bases and J by 1 base, leaving 10 bases between them. The CDR3 protein is CATSRELANSYEQYF. The CDR3 nucleotides are TGTGCCACCAGCAGAGAATTGGCCAATTCCTACGAGCAGTACTTC.

This clonotype came up a few times. The chain links TRBV7-8 to TRBJ1-5, with TRBD1 matching 7 bases. After removal of 1 base from V and 5 bases from J, the junction contained 2 bases not matched to a gene. Germline V gene sequence: CDR1 SGHVS, CDR2 FQNEAQ. The CDR3 runs to 14 residues. CDR3 in amino acids: CASSLDGQDQPQHF. The CDR3 nucleotides are TGTGCCAGCAGCTTAGATGGACAGGATCAGCCCCAGCATTTT.

The V gene is TRBV28, the J gene TRBJ2-3, with 8 positions matching TRBD1. Germline-derived CDR1 and CDR2 are MDHEN and SYDVKM. The V and J ends lost 5 bases and 1 base, in that order; junction bases with no gene match: 14. The CDR3 covers 18 residues. CDR3 residues: CASSGSMGQDLRTDTQYF. Here the CDR3 DNA reads TGTGCCAGCAGTGGTTCCATGGGACAGGACCTTCGCACAGATACGCAGTATTTT.

The V call is TRBV5-1, the J call TRBJ2-4; 7 positions agree with TRBD2. Germline values: CDR1 SGHRS, CDR2 YFSETQ. The CDR3 is made up of 14 amino acids. J lost 8 bases, V lost 0 bases, and 5 bases had no gene match. CDR3: CASSLVEAGDIQYF. The CDR3 nucleotides read TGCGCCAGCAGCTTGGTAGAGGCGGGGGACATTCAGTACTTC.

This chain links TRBV4-2 with TRBJ2-5, with 7 bases aligning to TRBD1. Germline V gene lookup returns CDR1 LGHNA and CDR2 YNFKEQ. The CDR3 covers 18 residues. J was trimmed by 1 base and V by 1 base; bases with no gene match: 12. The CDR3 region has the DNA TGTGCCAGCAGCCAAGTGGTAAAGGGACAGAGAATCCAAGAGACCCAGTACTTC. Its protein product is CASSQVVKGQRIQETQYF.

In its sample, this clonotype was seen a few times. The chain carries TRBV29-1 and TRBJ2-1, with 7 bases fitting TRBD1. This CDR3 contains 15 residues. The V gene end was trimmed by 8 bases and the J gene end by 7 bases; junction bases not matched to a gene: 17. Germline assignment: CDR1 SQVTM and CDR2 ANQGSEA. CDR3 nucleotides: TGCAGCACAAGGACAGGCTGGATGGGGTGGAATGAGCAGTTCTTC. Its translation: CSTRTGWMGWNEQFF.

The rearrangement uses TRBV7-2 and TRBJ1-5; TRBD1 matches at 8 bases. The CDR3 runs to 15 residues. Germline trimming cut 5 bases from V and 6 bases from J; bases unmatched to any gene: 9. CDR1 and CDR2 (germline): SGHTA, FQGNSA. The CDR3 region has the DNA TGTGCCAGCAGCAAGGACAGGGTCGTTAGTCAGCCCCAGCATTTT. It encodes CASSKDRVVSQPQHF. The complete variable domain, with remaining parts taken from reference TRBV7-2 and TRBJ1-5, reads GAGVSQSPSNKVTEKGKDVELRCDPISGHTALYWYRQSLGQGLEFLIYFQGNSAPDKSGLPSDRFSAERTGGSVSTLTIQRTQQEDSAVYLCASSKDRVVSQPQHFGDGTRLSIL.

The rearrangement links TRBV15 to TRBJ1-2; possibly TRBD1 for D (5 bases). The CDR3 runs to 15 residues. The V gene lost 3 bases and the J gene lost 2 bases, with 13 bases spanning the gap. CDR1 is LNHNV, CDR2 YYDKDF, per germline (reference sequence). DNA of the CDR3: TGTGCCACCAGCAGCCGCGGACATTACAACTATGGCTACACCTTC. This gives the protein CATSSRGHYNYGYTF.

This clonotype showed up just a few times. The chain recombines TRBV7-2 with TRBJ2-5; tentative D call: TRBD1 (5 bases). Germline CDR1 SGHTA, CDR2 FQGNSA. V lost 0 bases and J 4 bases, leaving 6 bases between the germline ends. The CDR3 contains 13 residues. In DNA, the CDR3 is TGTGCCAGCAGCTTAGCTGACAGAGAGACCCAGTACTTC. Protein: CASSLADRETQYF.

The chain recombines TRBV19 with TRBJ2-1, with 7 bases aligning to TRBD1. Germline V CDR1 and CDR2: LNHDA, SQIVND (reference sequence). The CDR3 has 13 residues. V dropped 6 bases and J dropped 9; count of bases not matched to a gene: 8. The DNA of the CDR3 is TGTGCCAGTAGCTTACAGGGGTTCGGTGAGCAGTTCTTC. Protein: CASSLQGFGEQFF.

There are a few counts of this clonotype. The V gene is TRBV6-1, the J gene TRBJ2-6; the D gene is possibly TRBD2 (6 bases). Germline V lookup: CDR1 MNHNS, CDR2 SASEGT. The CDR3 spans 16 residues. V was cut by 6 bases and J by 0 bases, with 12 bases left in between. The DNA for the CDR3 is TGTGCCAGCAGCGGGACTCCTACCTCTGGGGCCAACGTCCTGACTTTC. The encoded protein is CASSGTPTSGANVLTF.

The chain recombines TRBV7-8 with TRBJ2-7; 7 bases map to TRBD2. V trimming: 3 bases; J trimming: 4 bases; junction bases outside the gene matches: 18. The CDR3 spans 18 residues. Germline CDR1 SGHVS, CDR2 FQNEAQ. DNA of the CDR3: TGTGCCAGCAGCTTTGGTAGACATAAGAGACTTAGCGGGTACGAGCAGTACTTC. It translates to CASSFGRHKRLSGYEQYF.

This clonotype has at least ten counts. The chain combines TRBV7-2 with TRBJ2-3; D is undetermined. Germline lookup yields CDR1 SGHTA and CDR2 FQGNSA. Trimming cost V 4 bases and J 4 bases, with 9 bases left between them. CDR3 length: 13 residues. DNA of the CDR3: TGTGCCAGCAGCTCCGGACGGGCAGATACGCAGTATTTT. It is translated as CASSSGRADTQYF.

The chain couples TRBV29-1 to TRBJ1-2; D gene uncertain. Trimming removed 5 bases from V and 7 bases from J, with 14 bases in between. The CDR3 consists of 12 residues. The germline V gene has CDR1 SQVTM and CDR2 ANQGSEA. The CDR3 sequence is CSVSDTRGGYTF. The CDR3 bases are TGCAGCGTTTCAGACACTCGAGGTGGCTACACCTTC.

This chain uses TRBV20-1 with TRBJ2-7; maybe TRBD2 (5 bases). Germline CDR1 is DFQATT and CDR2 is SNEGSKA (reference sequence). The ends were cut back, 3 bases at V and 3 bases at J, with 12 bases in the middle. The CDR3 totals 13 residues. CDR3 nucleotide sequence: TGCAGTGCTAGCGTGCGGGCGAACTACGAGCAGTACTTC. This sequence encodes CSASVRANYEQYF.

In this sample, this clonotype turned up a few times. V usage is TRBV20-1 and J usage is TRBJ1-1; D call uncertain. This CDR3 is 14 amino acids long. V dropped 1 base and J dropped 0 bases, with 9 bases sitting between them. Germline CDR1 and CDR2: DFQATT and SNEGSKA (reference sequence). CDR3 sequence: CSARAGAVNTEAFF. CDR3 nucleotide sequence: TGCAGTGCTAGAGCGGGTGCCGTGAACACTGAAGCTTTCTTT.

This clonotype was picked up many times. This chain uses TRBV12-3 or TRBV12-4 with TRBJ2-2; D remains unclear. The CDR3 consists of 13 residues. Trimming left V 5 bases short and J 3 bases short, with 7 bases between. CDR3 protein: CASSQRYTGELFF. Written as DNA, the CDR3 is TGTGCCAGCAGTCAAAGATACACCGGGGAGCTGTTTTTT.

A few counts support this clonotype. The V gene is TRBV20-1, the J gene TRBJ1-2; TRBD1 matches at 7 bases. The V segment lost 2 bases and the J segment 8 bases; nucleotides outside the gene matches: 11. Germline V lookup: CDR1 DFQATT, CDR2 SNEGSKA (reference sequence). The CDR3 is 14 amino acids. The CDR3 loop reads CSARPDRDSRGYTF. The CDR3 nucleotides are TGCAGTGCTAGACCCGACAGGGATTCGAGGGGCTACACCTTC.

This rearrangement joins TRBV3-1 to TRBJ2-1; TRBD2 matches at 10 bases. The CDR3 sequence is 14 residues long. J was trimmed by 15 bases and V by 1 base; bases with no gene match: 9. Germline lookup yields CDR1 LGHDT and CDR2 YNNKEL (reference sequence). The CDR3 nucleotides read TGTGCCAGCAGCCAAGCGGCAGCGGGGGGGCTTCTGTTCTTC. Translation gives CASSQAAAGGLLFF.

The chain has TRBV6-2 or TRBV6-3 and TRBJ1-2; maybe TRBD1 (6 bases). The length of the CDR3 is 15 residues. Germline CDR1 and CDR2: MNHEY and SVGEGT. Trimming removed 0 bases at V and 0 bases at J, with 8 bases between. This chain's CDR3 is CASSYSRTANYGYTF. CDR3 sequence (DNA): TGTGCCAGCAGTTACTCTAGGACAGCTAACTATGGCTACACCTTC.

A few counts support this clonotype. The chain recombines TRBV7-9 with TRBJ2-5, with D perhaps matching TRBD1 or TRBD2 (6 bases each). In germline, CDR1 is SEHNR, CDR2 FQNEAQ (reference sequence). The CDR3 covers 14 residues. The V gene lost 5 bases and the J gene lost 5 bases, with 15 bases spanning the gap. CDR3 loop: CASSLQGGGETQYF. In nucleotides, the CDR3 is TGTGCCAGCAGCCTACAGGGAGGTGGGGAGACCCAGTACTTC. The complete variable domain, with remaining parts taken from reference TRBV7-9 and TRBJ2-5, reads DTGVSQNPRHKITKRGQNVTFRCDPISEHNRLYWYRQTLGQGPEFLTYFQNEAQLEKSRLLSDRFSAERPKGSFSTLEIQRTEQGDSAMYLCASSLQGGGETQYFGPGTRLLVL.

The table lists this clonotype with a few counts. The rearrangement links TRBV7-9 to TRBJ2-3; 7 nucleotides match TRBD2. CDR3 length: 15 amino acids. CDR1 and CDR2 (germline): SEHNR, FQNEAQ (reference sequence). J gave up 0 bases and V 4 bases, and 4 bases lay outside the gene matches. The CDR3 nucleotides read TGTGCCAGCAGCTCCGTGCGGGGGAGCACAGATACGCAGTATTTT. This sequence encodes CASSSVRGSTDTQYF.